The present T cell receptor (beta chain) was sequenced within a study of T cell responses to AZD1222 COVID-19 vaccine. Study results and caveats: Donors skewed white British and female; clonal diversity was possibly underestimated.

The protocol was immunoSEQ multiplex PCR, while the TCRdb copy is restricted to in-frame clones and leaves out a portion. The sample has 130,000 to 150,000 clones; approximately 88% are singletons. Germline values: CDR1 MDHEN, CDR2 SYDVKM. The V gene lost 0 bases and the J gene lost 5 bases, with 11 bases spanning the gap. The CDR3 is made up of 14 amino acids. On this clone: Its antigen remains unidentified.

The rearrangement uses TRBV28 and TRBJ2-7; D might be TRBD2 (5 bases). Here the sequenced sample was peripheral blood, taken on day 0 of AZD1222 vaccination. This TCR was sampled from an adult in good health. CDR3 DNA: TGTGCCAGCAGTTTATGGAGGGATCCGCACGAGCAGTACTTC. It translates to CASSLWRDPHEQYF. The full variable domain, completed using reference TRBV28 and TRBJ2-7, is DVKVTQSSRYLVKRTGEKVFLECVQDMDHENMFWYRQDPGLGLRLIYFSYDVKMKEKGDIPEGYSVSREKKERFSLILESASTNQTSMYLCASSLWRDPHEQYFGPGTRLTVT.